The 5 T cell receptor beta chains given below trace back to one sample, sequenced in a study of cytomegalovirus exposure and HLA in healthy donors. PCR was performed using 60 Vbeta and 13 Jbeta primers. Data came from immunoSEQ multiplex PCR; TCRdb stores just in-frame clones and leaves some out. Of 64,000 or so clones listed, roughly two thirds are singletons. Specimen: PBMCs. These receptors all come from a man aged 35 to 55 in good health and CMV-seropositive.

This clone has only a few counts. This chain connects TRBV7-2 to TRBJ1-2, with no clear D. V was shortened by 2 bases and J by 5 bases, with 15 bases between the two germline ends. The germline V gene has CDR1 SGHTA and CDR2 FQGNSA. This CDR3 is built from 15 residues. In DNA, the CDR3 is TGTGCCAGCAGCTTAAGTGGGGTAACGGGATATGGCTACACCTTC. It translates to CASSLSGVTGYGYTF.

This chain connects TRBV6-5 to TRBJ1-4, with D perhaps TRBD1 (5 bases). Germline assignment: CDR1 MNHEY and CDR2 SVGAGI. There are 15 residues in the CDR3. Trimming removed 6 bases at V and 3 bases at J, with 14 bases between. The CDR3 reads CASRRAGLSNEKLFF. In DNA, the CDR3 is TGTGCCAGCAGACGAGCGGGACTTTCTAATGAAAAACTGTTTTTT.

The CDR3 loop is CASSQDGTGWSYGYTF. The CDR3 region has the DNA TGCGCCAGCAGCCAAGACGGGACAGGGTGGTCCTATGGCTACACCTTC. The chain combines TRBV4-3 with TRBJ1-2, with TRBD1 matching 9 bases. Trimming removed 0 bases from V and 4 bases from J; junction bases left unmatched: 6. This CDR3 is built from 16 residues. Germline-derived CDR1 and CDR2 are LGHNA and YSLEER.

J is TRBJ1-5 and V is TRBV6-6, with 9 bases aligning to TRBD1. J lost 2 bases, V lost 6 bases, and 8 bases had no gene match. Germline V gene lookup returns CDR1 MNHNY and CDR2 SVGAGI (reference sequence). There are 16 residues in the CDR3. The DNA for the CDR3 is TGTGCCAGCAGAATACAGGGGGCGTCGGGCAATCAGCCCCAGCATTTT. Its translation: CASRIQGASGNQPQHF.

This clone was recorded a few times. The chain combines TRBV4-3 with TRBJ1-1; 8 positions match TRBD1. CDR3 length equals 17 residues. V shed 0 bases, J shed 4 bases, and the junction held 10 bases outside the gene matches. Per the germline V gene, CDR1 is LGHNA and CDR2 is YSLEER. CDR3 DNA: TGCGCCAGCAGCCAAGAGGGGGACAGGATATTGGGCACTGAAGCTTTCTTT. This encodes CASSQEGDRILGTEAFF.